The source of this TCR beta chain is a study of control samples from healthy donors and cancer patients. Trimming at V came to 10 bases and at J to 8 bases, leaving 8 bases not matched to a gene. The CDR3 has 14 amino acids. Germline CDR1 and CDR2: MNHEY and SVGAGI. Produced via immunoSEQ multiplex PCR; TCRdb's table is partial and in-frame only. Of more than 95,000 clones in the sample, over 90% were seen once. The chain carries TRBV6-5 and TRBJ1-6; 10 positions match TRBD1. The sequence was obtained from a man between 18 and 35 years old in good health. Sequencing was carried out using blood. CDR3 bases: TGTGCCACCCTCCGGGACAGGGGCGATTCACCCCTCCACTTT. The encoded protein is CATLRDRGDSPLHF.